A selection of T cell receptor beta chains follows, all from one sample in a study of T cell repertoires in cytomegalovirus infection. TCRdb passed the reads through MiXCR, listing each CDR3 protein once. The table lists approximately 290,000 distinct CDR3 sequences, about 25% of them singletons. Sequencing used PBMCs. These receptors all stem from a human donor in good health (CMV status not recorded). Some clones in this sample may be carry-over from other donors' samples. CDR3s include the opening cysteine and the closing phenylalanine or tryptophan. The order of the fields is D gene, clone size, J gene, CDR3 length, V gene, CDR3 DNA, CDR3 protein. A D gene is named only where the DNA matches it firmly. Clone size is stated in some rows and not others, as once, few, many or a class when expanded.

NA NA TRBJ1-3 16 TRBV7-2 TGTGCCAGCAGCATGGTACCGTCGAGCTCTGGAAACACCATATATTTT CASSMVPSSSGNTIYF
TRBD1 many TRBJ2-6 16 TRBV11-2 TGTGCCAGCAGCTTAGAAGGGGGCAGTGGGGCCAACGTCCTGACTTTC CASSLEGGSGANVLTF
TRBD1 NA TRBJ1-3 15 TRBV27 TGTGCCAGCAGTTCCGGACAGGGGACAGGAAACACCATATATTTT CASSSGQGTGNTIYF
NA NA TRBJ2-1 15 TRBV6-2/TRBV6-3 TGTGCCAGCAGTTTAGCAGGGGTACAATACAATGAGCAGTTCTTC CASSLAGVQYNEQFF
NA many TRBJ2-5 14 TRBV7-2 TGTGCCAGCAGCTTAGCCGTGTACCAAGAGACCCAGTACTTC CASSLAVYQETQYF
TRBD2 NA TRBJ2-5 16 TRBV6-6 TGTGCCAGCACTAGATTAGCGGGAGTGTACCAAGAGACCCAGTACTTC CASTRLAGVYQETQYF
NA NA TRBJ1-1 15 TRBV5-4 TGTGCCAGCAGCTTGGGACACAACCAAAACACTGAAGCTTTCTTT CASSLGHNQNTEAFF
NA NA TRBJ2-7 12 TRBV11-2 TGTGCCAGCAGCTACGGACGGAACGAGCAGTACTTC CASSYGRNEQYF
NA few TRBJ2-3 15 TRBV7-9 TGTGCCAGCAGCCCGGACGGCCCCGGTACAGATACGCAGTATTTT CASSPDGPGTDTQYF
NA NA TRBJ1-1 13 TRBV7-3 TGTGCCAGCAGCTTAATGCCCGGGTTTGAAGCTTTCTTT CASSLMPGFEAFF
NA many TRBJ1-1 13 TRBV28 TGTGCCAGCTCACCAGGCGGGGACACTGAAGCTTTCTTT CASSPGGDTEAFF
NA few TRBJ2-7 13 TRBV11-2 TGTGCCAGCAGCTTAGAGGCAGGGGACTTACAGTACTTC CASSLEAGDLQYF
NA many TRBJ2-5 15 TRBV7-2 TGTGCCAGCAGCTTAACGGCAAGGCTCCAAGAGACCCAGTACTTC CASSLTARLQETQYF
NA NA TRBJ2-1 16 TRBV7-2 TGTGCCAGCAGCCCAGGTACAAGACAGTCGCAAATTGAGCAGTTCTTC CASSPGTRQSQIEQFF
NA NA TRBJ1-5 16 TRBV4-1 TGCGCCAGCAGCCAAGATAGGACGGGGACCTTTCAGCCCCAGCATTTT CASSQDRTGTFQPQHF
TRBD1 few TRBJ1-6 13 TRBV5-4 TGTGCCACCGAGGGACAGACAAATTCACCCCTCCACTTT CATEGQTNSPLHF
NA many TRBJ1-6 15 TRBV7-2 TGTGCCAGCAGCTTAGAGGAGAGCTATAATTCACCCCTCCACTTT CASSLEESYNSPLHF
NA NA TRBJ2-2 17 TRBV3-1 TGTGCCAGCAGCCAAGCTTTGGTCGGGGGACCGTCCGGGGAGCTGTTTTTT CASSQALVGGPSGELFF
TRBD2 many TRBJ2-1 19 TRBV7-8 TGTGCCAGCAGCAGAAAGGGACTAGCGGGAGGGGTGTCCTACAATGAGCAGTTCTTC CASSRKGLAGGVSYNEQFF
TRBD1 NA TRBJ1-2 14 TRBV5-1 TGCGCCAGCAGCAACGCCGGGACAGGGAAAGGCTACACCTTC CASSNAGTGKGYTF
NA NA TRBJ1-6 15 TRBV20-1 TGCAGTGCTCACGCAGGCGCCCGGGATAATTCACCCCTCCACTTT CSAHAGARDNSPLHF
NA many TRBJ1-5 17 TRBV4-3 TGCGCCAGCAGCCAAGATTTAATCAGGGTGAGGAATCAGCCCCAGCATTTT CASSQDLIRVRNQPQHF
NA few TRBJ1-4 14 TRBV20-1 TGCAGTGCCAACGGGATCCGAAAAAATGAAAAACTGTTTTTT CSANGIRKNEKLFF
TRBD2 NA TRBJ2-1 14 TRBV29-1 TGCAGCGTCGAGAGGACTAGCGCGAACAATGAGCAGTTCTTC CSVERTSANNEQFF
NA once TRBJ2-1 15 TRBV30 TGTGCCTGGAGTGGAGCCGGTTACTCCTACAATGAGCAGTTCTTC CAWSGAGYSYNEQFF
NA few TRBJ2-3 15 TRBV28 TGTGCCAGCAGTTCTCCCGGAGAAGGTGGGGATACGCAGTATTTT CASSSPGEGGDTQYF
NA few TRBJ1-2 11 TRBV19 TGTGCCAGTAGTATTTCCAGGGTCTACACCTTC CASSISRVYTF
TRBD1 NA TRBJ1-4 15 TRBV14 TGTGCCAGCAGCCTTACAGGGGTGGCTAATGAAAAACTGTTTTTT CASSLTGVANEKLFF
NA few TRBJ2-1 17 TRBV5-6 TGTGCCAGCAGCCCCCTAGCAACCCAGGGGGGATACAATGAGCAGTTCTTC CASSPLATQGGYNEQFF
TRBD2 few TRBJ2-3 15 TRBV2 TGTGCCAGCAGTGAACGTAGCGGGGGCACAGATACGCAGTATTTT CASSERSGGTDTQYF
TRBD2 NA TRBJ2-1 16 TRBV3-1 TGTGCCAGCAGCCAAGATGTAATAGCGGGGGTGTTTGGGCAGTTCTTC CASSQDVIAGVFGQFF
TRBD2 few TRBJ2-1 15 TRBV7-3 TGTGCCAGCAGCTTCCTAGCGGGGGGGGCCGCTGAGCAGTTCTTC CASSFLAGGAAEQFF
NA few TRBJ1-1 13 TRBV20-1 TGCAGTGCTAGGGAGGCGATTTCCACTGAAGCTTTCTTT CSAREAISTEAFF
TRBD1 NA TRBJ2-3 15 TRBV7-2 TGTGCCAGCAGCTCGACAGGGCTTTACACAGATACGCAGTATTTT CASSSTGLYTDTQYF
NA NA TRBJ1-2 13 TRBV10-1 TGCGCCAGCAGTGAGAGGGGGTCATATGGCTACACCTTC CASSERGSYGYTF